The 14 T cell receptor beta chains in this list originate from one sample, sequenced in a study of T-cell reconstitution after alpha-beta-depleted transplantation in children. Library preparation (for TCRbeta) was performed with unique molecular identifiers. MiXCR was run by TCRdb on the PCR reads, yielding one entry per CDR3 protein. The sample lists about 600,000 distinct CDR3 sequences, about 10% occurring once. The specimen was PBMCs from the stem cell graft donor, collected from the stem cell graft. These receptors were collected from a human donor who donated a stem cell graft to a child with acute myeloid leukemia.

This sequence joins TRBV24-1 and TRBJ2-3, with unresolved D. V lost 3 bases to trimming and J lost 2 bases, with 17 bases between them. The CDR3 is 17 residues long. Germline V gene sequence: CDR1 KGHDR, CDR2 SFDVKD. This chain's CDR3 is CATSDPTRSGVTDTQYF. CDR3 DNA: TGTGCCACCAGTGATCCCACGAGGTCCGGAGTCACAGATACGCAGTATTTT.

This clonotype was detected many times. The genes are TRBV7-2 and TRBJ2-3; the D gene is possibly TRBD2 (5 bases). Trimming left V 5 bases short and J 2 bases short, with 14 bases between. Germline V CDR1 and CDR2: SGHTA, FQGNSA. The CDR3 loop spans 15 amino acids. This CDR3 reads CASSQLGSITDTQYF. The DNA for the CDR3 is TGTGCCAGCAGCCAACTAGGGTCGATCACAGATACGCAGTATTTT.

This chain's CDR3 is CASSPGGIGTYEQYF. For the CDR3, the DNA is TGCGCCAGCAGCCCCGGGGGAATCGGGACCTACGAGCAGTACTTC. V gene TRBV4-3 combines with J gene TRBJ2-7; D is perhaps TRBD2 (6 bases). The V gene lost 4 bases and the J gene lost 2 bases, with 15 bases spanning the gap. This CDR3 comprises 15 residues. The germline V gene encodes CDR1 LGHNA and CDR2 YSLEER.

This clonotype was picked up a small number of times. The chain links TRBV24-1 to TRBJ2-7; D possibly corresponds to TRBD2 (5 bases). The CDR3 totals 14 residues. The V and J ends lost 3 bases and 2 bases respectively, with 10 bases between them. CDR1 and CDR2 (germline): KGHDR, SFDVKD. DNA for the CDR3: TGTGCCACCAGTGATGGAGGCAAAGCCTACGAGCAGTACTTC. It yields the protein CATSDGGKAYEQYF.

The chain carries TRBV20-1 and TRBJ2-5; D call uncertain. There are 13 residues in the CDR3. With 0 bases removed from V and 1 base from J, the gap between germline ends came to 6 bases. Per germline, CDR1 DFQATT and CDR2 SNEGSKA (reference sequence). The CDR3 nucleotides are TGCAGTGCTAGAGATCCATTCCAAGAGACCCAGTACTTC. Protein product: CSARDPFQETQYF.

This clonotype occurred a few times. The rearrangement links TRBV21-1 to TRBJ2-7; TRBD1, as called in the table, went unchecked against the DNA. TRBV21-1 is assigned pseudogene status. This CDR3 has 18 residues. CDR3 in DNA: TGTGCCAGCAGCAAAGCGCAGGGGAAATCCACACTCCTGTACGAGCAGTACTTC. Translation: CASSKAQGKSTLLYEQYF.

The chain carries TRBV20-1 and TRBJ2-1; 9 bases are shared with TRBD2. Germline V gene sequence: CDR1 DFQATT, CDR2 SNEGSKA (reference sequence). The CDR3 extends over 17 amino acids. The V and J ends lost 2 bases and 0 bases, in that order; junction bases with no gene match: 8. CDR3 coding DNA: TGCAGTGCTAGAAGGCGGGAGGGTTGGAGCTCCTACAATGAGCAGTTCTTC. This sequence encodes CSARRREGWSSYNEQFF.

The count of this clonotype is one. V usage is TRBV28 and J usage is TRBJ2-4; 10 bases align to TRBD1. CDR1 and CDR2 (germline): MDHEN, SYDVKM. The CDR3 is made up of 17 amino acids. After removal of 6 bases from V and 8 bases from J, the junction contained 16 bases not matched to a gene. This CDR3 is CASRPGTGAPSNDIQYF. CDR3 sequence (DNA): TGTGCCAGCAGACCAGGGACAGGGGCCCCTTCTAATGACATTCAGTACTTC.

In this sample, this clonotype turned up many times. This chain joins TRBV7-9 and TRBJ2-2; 8 positions match TRBD1. Germline assignment: CDR1 SEHNR and CDR2 FQNEAQ (reference sequence). With V trimmed by 3 bases and J by 4 bases, 7 bases remained unmatched. CDR3 length: 16 residues. The CDR3 reads CASSLLQGAGTGELFF. In DNA form, the CDR3 reads TGTGCCAGCAGCTTGTTGCAGGGGGCCGGCACCGGGGAGCTGTTTTTT. The whole variable domain, filled in from reference TRBV7-9 and TRBJ2-2, reads DTGVSQNPRHKITKRGQNVTFRCDPISEHNRLYWYRQTLGQGPEFLTYFQNEAQLEKSRLLSDRFSAERPKGSFSTLEIQRTEQGDSAMYLCASSLLQGAGTGELFFGEGSRLTVL.

The genes are TRBV6-1 and TRBJ2-7; D ambiguous. CDR1 is MNHNS, CDR2 SASEGT, per germline. This CDR3 comprises 14 residues. Trimming stripped 6 bases from V and 4 bases from J, with 16 bases between. CDR3 region: CASSAESGRYEQYF. Here the CDR3 DNA reads TGTGCCAGCAGCGCTGAGAGTGGCCGTTACGAGCAGTACTTC.

The chain carries TRBV7-9 and TRBJ1-4, with TRBD1 matching over 8 bases. Trimming cost V 6 bases and J 7 bases; bases outside gene matches: 7. The CDR3 has 14 residues. CDR1 SEHNR and CDR2 FQNEAQ come from the germline V gene (reference sequence). CDR3 protein: CASSSDRGSEKLFF. The DNA for the CDR3 is TGTGCCAGCAGTTCCGACAGGGGCAGTGAAAAACTGTTTTTT. The full variable domain, completed using reference TRBV7-9 and TRBJ1-4, is DTGVSQNPRHKITKRGQNVTFRCDPISEHNRLYWYRQTLGQGPEFLTYFQNEAQLEKSRLLSDRFSAERPKGSFSTLEIQRTEQGDSAMYLCASSSDRGSEKLFFGSGTQLSVL.

This clonotype was found a few times. V is TRBV9 and J is TRBJ2-7; TRBD1 agrees at 12 bases. V was pared by 4 bases and J by 6 bases, with 11 bases of the junction left unmatched. This CDR3 contains 16 residues. CDR1 and CDR2 from the germline V gene are SGDLS and YYNGEE. The CDR3 sequence is CASSIQGTGGLGEQYF. CDR3 bases: TGTGCCAGCAGCATTCAAGGGACAGGGGGCTTGGGCGAGCAGTACTTC. The variable domain in full, with the rest retrieved from reference TRBV9 and TRBJ2-7, is DSGVTQTPKHLITATGQRVTLRCSPRSGDLSVYWYQQSLDQGLQFLIQYYNGEERAKGNILERFSAQQFPDLHSELNLSSLELGDSALYFCASSIQGTGGLGEQYFGPGTRLTVT.

This clonotype was found many times. The CDR3 coding sequence is TGCAGTGCTCCTATCATAGATAGGGGACAACGTGAGCAGTTCTTC. It translates to CSAPIIDRGQREQFF. The rearrangement joins TRBV20-1 to TRBJ2-1; a possible D gene is TRBD1 (6 bases). From germline, CDR1 is DFQATT and CDR2 SNEGSKA (reference sequence). V was clipped by 5 bases and J by 9 bases, with 23 bases between them. The CDR3 is made up of 15 amino acids.

The chain has TRBV6-2 or TRBV6-3 and TRBJ2-7, with 9 bases aligning to TRBD1. The CDR3 sequence is 14 residues long. CDR1 is MNHEY, CDR2 SVGEGT, per germline. The J segment lost 3 bases and the V segment lost 6 bases, leaving 6 bases of the junction unmatched. The CDR3, as DNA: TGTGCCAGCAGGACGCCGGGACAGGGCTACGAGCAGTACTTC. Protein sequence: CASRTPGQGYEQYF.